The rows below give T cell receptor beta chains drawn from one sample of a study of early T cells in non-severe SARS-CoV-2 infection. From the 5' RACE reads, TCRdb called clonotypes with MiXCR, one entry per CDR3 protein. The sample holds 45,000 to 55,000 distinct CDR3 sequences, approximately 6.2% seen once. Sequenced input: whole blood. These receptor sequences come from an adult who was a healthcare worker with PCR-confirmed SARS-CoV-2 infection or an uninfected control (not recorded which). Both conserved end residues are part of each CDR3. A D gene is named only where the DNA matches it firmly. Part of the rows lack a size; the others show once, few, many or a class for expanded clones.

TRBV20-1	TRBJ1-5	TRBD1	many	TGCAGTGCCATCCGACAGGGGGGTCAGCCCCAGCATTTT	CSAIRQGGQPQHF
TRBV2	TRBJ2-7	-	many	TGTGCCAGCAGTGAAGTTGGCAGGGGAGGTGAGCAGTACTTC	CASSEVGRGGEQYF
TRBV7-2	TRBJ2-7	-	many	TGTGCCAGCAGCTTGACATTGAGCTCCTACGAGCAGTACTTC	CASSLTLSSYEQYF
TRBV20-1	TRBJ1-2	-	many	TGCAGTGCTAGCTTGCAGGGTGCTAACTATGGCTACACCTTC	CSASLQGANYGYTF
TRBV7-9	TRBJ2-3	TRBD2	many	TGTGCCAGTCATCTAGCGGGGGGGCCTATCACAGATACGCAGTATTTT	CASHLAGGPITDTQYF
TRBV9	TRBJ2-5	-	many	TGTGCCAGCAGCGTAGACGGGACACCCGGGGGAGAGACCCAGTACTTC	CASSVDGTPGGETQYF
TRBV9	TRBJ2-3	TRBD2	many	TGTGCCAGCAGTTATAGCGGGGGGAGCACAGATACGCAGTATTTT	CASSYSGGSTDTQYF
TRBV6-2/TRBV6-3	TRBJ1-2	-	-	TGTGCCAGCACCACCGGGGCTGGCTACACCTTC	CASTTGAGYTF
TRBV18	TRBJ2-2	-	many	TGTGCCAGCTCAGTAGGGGCCAACACCGGGGAGCTGTTTTTT	CASSVGANTGELFF
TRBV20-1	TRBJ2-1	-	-	TGCAGTGCTAGAGATCTCGCGTATGAGCAGTTCTTC	CSARDLAYEQFF
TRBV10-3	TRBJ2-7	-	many	TGTGCCATCACCCCGAGCCCGGGGGAGTACGAGCAGTACTTC	CAITPSPGEYEQYF
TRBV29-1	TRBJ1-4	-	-	TGCAGCGTTGAAGAAGAAAAACTGTTTTTT	CSVEEEKLFF
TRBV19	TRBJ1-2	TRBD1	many	TGTGCCAGTAGTATTGAAGAGACAGGGGTCTATGGCTACACCTTC	CASSIEETGVYGYTF
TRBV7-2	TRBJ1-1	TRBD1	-	TGTGCCACAAACAGGGGGCTTATGAACACTGAAGCTTTCTTT	CATNRGLMNTEAFF
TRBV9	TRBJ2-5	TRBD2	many	TGTGCCAGCAGCGTCGCAAGCGGGGAAGAGACCCAGTACTTC	CASSVASGEETQYF
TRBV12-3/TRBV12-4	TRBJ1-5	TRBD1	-	TGTGCCAGCACGGACAGGGGAAATCAGCCCCAGCATTTT	CASTDRGNQPQHF
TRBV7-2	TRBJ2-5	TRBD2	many	TGTGCCAGCAGCGTACTAGCGGGGGCTTTCGGGGAGACCCAGTACTTC	CASSVLAGAFGETQYF
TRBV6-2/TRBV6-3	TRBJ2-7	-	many	TGTGCCAGCAGTTACTCGCAGATCTACGAGCAGTACTTC	CASSYSQIYEQYF
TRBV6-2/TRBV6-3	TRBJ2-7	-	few	TGTGCCAGCAGCAACACGGGCTCCGAGCAGTACTTC	CASSNTGSEQYF
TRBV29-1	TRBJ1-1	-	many	TGCAGCGTTCGATGGGGCGAGACTGAAGCTTTCTTT	CSVRWGETEAFF
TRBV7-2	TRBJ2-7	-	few	TGTGCCAGCAGCCCAGGACTGAACGGAGACGAGCAGTACTTC	CASSPGLNGDEQYF
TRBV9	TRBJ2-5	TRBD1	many	TGTGCCAGCAGCGTTACCGGGACAGGGTCGTTAGAGACCCAGTACTTC	CASSVTGTGSLETQYF
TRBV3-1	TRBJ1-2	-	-	TGTGCCAGCAGCCAAGAGGGCAGAGGCTACACCTTC	CASSQEGRGYTF
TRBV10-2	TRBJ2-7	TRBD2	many	TGCGCCAGCAGCGGGACTAGCGGGGGAACCTACGAGCAGTACTTC	CASSGTSGGTYEQYF
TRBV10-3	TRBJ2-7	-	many	TGTGCCATCAGTGGGGGACGGATCTCCTACGAGCAGTACTTC	CAISGGRISYEQYF
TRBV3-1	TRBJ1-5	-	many	TGTGCCAGCAGCCCTGGACAGTGGGGCAATCAGCCCCAGCATTTT	CASSPGQWGNQPQHF
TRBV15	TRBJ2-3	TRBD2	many	TGTGCCACCAGCAGAACGGGGACTAGCGGAGTGGATACGCAGTATTTT	CATSRTGTSGVDTQYF
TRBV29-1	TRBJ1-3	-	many	TGCAGCGTTGGACAGGGAAACACCATATATTTT	CSVGQGNTIYF
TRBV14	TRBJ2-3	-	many	TGTGCCAGCAGCCCCCGGGGCCGAGATACGCAGTATTTT	CASSPRGRDTQYF
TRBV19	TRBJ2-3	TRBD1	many	TGTGCCAGTAGGGGGGGACAGGGGAAGGCAGATACGCAGTATTTT	CASRGGQGKADTQYF
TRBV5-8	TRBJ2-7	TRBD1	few	TGTGCCAGCAGCCCCCGGGACAGGGCCCCCACCTACGAGCAGTACTTC	CASSPRDRAPTYEQYF
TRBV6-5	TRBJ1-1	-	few	TGTGCCAGCAGTTCCTTGGCTGAAGCTTTCTTT	CASSSLAEAFF
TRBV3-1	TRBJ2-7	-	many	TGTGCCAGCAGCCAAGATCGCAACAGGGCTACGAGGAGCGAGCAGTACTTC	CASSQDRNRATRSEQYF
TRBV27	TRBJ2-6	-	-	TGTGCCAGCAGTTTGGGGGGGACATCTGGGGCCAACGTCCTGACTTTC	CASSLGGTSGANVLTF
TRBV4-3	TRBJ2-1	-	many	TGCGCCAGCAGCCATATGGCAACGAGCTCCTACAATGAGCAGTTCTTC	CASSHMATSSYNEQFF
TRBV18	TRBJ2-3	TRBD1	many	TGTGCCAGCTCACCACCCGGGACAGGGTTTACAGATACGCAGTATTTT	CASSPPGTGFTDTQYF
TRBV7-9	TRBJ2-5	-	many	TGTGCCAGCAGCTGGCTAGCTAGGCCAACTGAAGAGACCCAGTACTTC	CASSWLARPTEETQYF
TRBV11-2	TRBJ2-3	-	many	TGTGCCAGCAGCTCTTACAGGGGGAGGGCAGATACGCAGTATTTT	CASSSYRGRADTQYF
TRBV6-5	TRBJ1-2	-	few	TGTGCCAGCAGTTCCCTCGCGGGGAATAACTATGGCTACACCTTC	CASSSLAGNNYGYTF
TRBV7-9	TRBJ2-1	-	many	TGTGCCAGCAGCATGATAGTAAACAATGAGCAGTTCTTC	CASSMIVNNEQFF
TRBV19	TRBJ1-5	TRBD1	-	TGTGCCAGTAGTACTACAGGGGGCAATCAGCCCCAGCATTTT	CASSTTGGNQPQHF
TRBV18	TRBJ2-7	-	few	TGTGCCAGCTCACCGCTCAGGTCCTACGAGCAGTACTTC	CASSPLRSYEQYF